This TCR beta chain was recorded in a study of shared clonotypes between healthy human individuals. The run depth of the assay was deep. Over several immunoSEQ plates, each subset's genomic DNA was distributed in even portions. Clones were read by immunoSEQ multiplex PCR, and TCRdb kept only the in-frame ones, dropping some. Found here are millions of clones, more than 85% of them singletons; the top ten hold 0.39%. This clone was counted a single time. V was pared by 2 bases and J by 4 bases, with 18 bases between. Germline values: CDR1 KGHSH, CDR2 LQKENI. The CDR3 runs to 16 residues. Source material: naive CD4+ T cells from PBMCs. Sample subset: CD45RA+ positively selected. This chain uses TRBV18 with TRBJ2-7; D not certain. The receptor comes from a man younger than 35 in good health. Some clones in this sample may be carry-over from other donors' samples. The CDR3 nucleotides are TGTGCCAGCTCACCAACCCCTACTCCGGGTTCTTACGAGCAGTACTTC. It codes for CASSPTPTPGSYEQYF.